This entry lists 3 T cell receptor beta chains sequenced from one sample in a study of cytomegalovirus exposure and HLA in healthy donors. The protocol was immunoSEQ multiplex PCR, while the TCRdb copy is restricted to in-frame clones and leaves out a portion. The repertoire holds a few hundred thousand clones, 85% to 90% seen once, with about 0.36% in the top ten. The sample consisted of PBMCs. These receptors came from a woman under 30 in good health and CMV-seronegative.

This chain uses TRBV6-5 with TRBJ2-1; 9 bases map to TRBD1. Trimming cost V 3 bases and J 9 bases; bases outside gene matches: 6. Per the germline V gene, CDR1 is MNHEY and CDR2 is SVGAGI. The CDR3 consists of 14 residues. The CDR3 loop reads CASSYRTGAGEQFF. The CDR3 DNA sequence: TGTGCCAGCAGTTATAGGACAGGGGCGGGTGAGCAGTTCTTC.

The chain couples TRBV27 to TRBJ2-1, with a tentative D call TRBD2 (5 bases). The CDR3 runs to 15 residues. Trimming shortened V by 5 bases and J by 7 bases, and 18 bases separated the two germline ends. Germline CDR1 MNHEY, CDR2 SMNVEV (reference sequence). CDR3 bases: TGTGCCAGCAGTATCGGGCCGGGATCCCCAAATGAGCAGTTCTTC. Protein product: CASSIGPGSPNEQFF.

This chain joins TRBV4-1 and TRBJ2-1, with a possible D match to TRBD2 (5 bases). The V end was cut by 1 base, the J end by 7 bases, with 5 bases between. Germline CDR1 MGHRA, CDR2 YSYEKL. This CDR3 is built from 12 residues. In nucleotides, the CDR3 is TGCGCCAGCAGCCAAGGGGAGAATGAGCAGTTCTTC. It specifies CASSQGENEQFF.